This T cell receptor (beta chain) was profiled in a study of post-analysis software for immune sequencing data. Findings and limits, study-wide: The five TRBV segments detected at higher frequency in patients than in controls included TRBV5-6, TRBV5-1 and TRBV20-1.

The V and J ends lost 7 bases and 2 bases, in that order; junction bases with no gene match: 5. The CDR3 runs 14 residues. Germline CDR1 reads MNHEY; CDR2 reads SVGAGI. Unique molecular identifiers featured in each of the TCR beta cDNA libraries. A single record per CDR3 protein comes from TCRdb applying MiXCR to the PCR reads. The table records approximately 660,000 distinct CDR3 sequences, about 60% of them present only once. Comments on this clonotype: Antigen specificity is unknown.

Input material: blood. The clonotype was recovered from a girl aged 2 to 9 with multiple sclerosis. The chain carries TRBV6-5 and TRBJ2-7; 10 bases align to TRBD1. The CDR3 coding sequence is TGTGCCAGCAAAATCGGACAGGGGGCCTACGAGCAGTACTTC. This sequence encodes CASKIGQGAYEQYF.